The 10 T cell receptor beta chains given below trace back to one sample, sequenced in a study of T-cell reconstitution after alpha-beta-depleted transplantation in children. TCRbeta library preparation incorporated unique molecular identifiers. TCRdb redid the calling of the PCR reads with MiXCR, one entry per CDR3 protein. The table has roughly 420,000 distinct CDR3 sequences, roughly 15% seen once. The sequencing here drew on PBMCs, mostly from graft donor cells, taken 360 days after TCRalphabeta/CD19-depleted stem cell transplant. The receptors were sampled from a boy less than two years old who had a stem cell transplant for Wiskott-Aldrich syndrome, so the T cells may come from the graft donor.

This clonotype was detected only a few times. V is TRBV24-1 and J is TRBJ2-1, with D possibly TRBD2 on 6 matching bases. The CDR3 runs to 17 residues. CDR1 is KGHDR, CDR2 SFDVKD, per germline. Trimming pared 5 bases from V and 8 bases from J, leaving 24 bases between. CDR3 residues: CATSGGVTTFFMDEQFF. Written as DNA, the CDR3 is TGTGCCACCAGTGGGGGGGTCACCACTTTCTTTATGGATGAGCAGTTCTTC.

V is TRBV11-2 and J is TRBJ1-1, with D perhaps TRBD1 (5 bases). The ends were cut back, 5 bases at V and 7 bases at J, with 23 bases in the middle. The germline CDR1 and CDR2 sequences are SGHAT and FQNNGV. The length of the CDR3 is 16 residues. For the CDR3, the DNA is TGTGCCAGCAGCCAATCGCCCCTAGGGACCGCGAATGAAGCTTTCTTT. Translating it yields CASSQSPLGTANEAFF.

In this sample, this clonotype turned up a few times. J is TRBJ2-1 and V is TRBV6-2 or TRBV6-3, with 13 bases that match TRBD2. The germline V gene encodes CDR1 MNHEY and CDR2 SVGEGT. J gave up 13 bases and V 9 bases, and 6 bases lay outside the gene matches. The CDR3 contains 12 residues. In DNA form, the CDR3 reads TGTGCCAGTCGACTAGCGGGAGGACGACAGTTCTTC. Translation gives CASRLAGGRQFF.

This clonotype has only a few counts. This chain joins TRBV27 and TRBJ2-1; D is possibly TRBD2 (5 bases). V dropped 2 bases and J dropped 9 bases, with 14 bases sitting between them. Looked up from germline, CDR1 is MNHEY and CDR2 is SMNVEV (reference sequence). This CDR3 is 14 amino acids long. CDR3 sequence (DNA): TGTGCCAGCAGTTTAGGCCCAGGCGGAGGTGAGCAGTTCTTC. This sequence encodes CASSLGPGGGEQFF.

This clonotype came up a few times. This chain connects TRBV12-3 or TRBV12-4 to TRBJ1-2, with D unclear. The length of the CDR3 is 13 residues. With 5 bases removed from V and 6 bases from J, the gap between germline ends came to 13 bases. The CDR3 nucleotides read TGTGCCAGCAGTCCGCAGTGGTGGGATGGCTACACCTTC. Translating gives CASSPQWWDGYTF.

The CDR3 region is CASSSGGLASTGELFF. The CDR3 DNA reads TGTGCCAGCAGCTCGGGGGGACTAGCTTCCACCGGGGAGCTGTTTTTT. The chain combines TRBV5-4 with TRBJ2-2; 9 bases fit TRBD2. CDR3 length equals 16 residues. V gave up 3 bases and J gave up 4 bases; unmatched junction bases: 7. Germline V gives CDR1 SGHNT, CDR2 YYREEE (reference sequence).

This clonotype was seen a handful of times. This chain uses TRBV21-1 with TRBJ2-7; the D call TRBD2 from the table was never checked on the DNA. TRBV21-1 is tagged as a pseudogene. This CDR3 spans 16 amino acids. The CDR3 nucleotides are TGTGCCAGCAGCAAAGGAGGCCCAGAGAGCTCCTACGAGCAGTACTTC. It specifies CASSKGGPESSYEQYF.

This clonotype occurred a few times. The gene calls are TRBV29-1 and TRBJ2-7; D remains ambiguous. Trimming took 1 base from V and 3 from J, leaving 16 bases between them. This CDR3 is built from 15 residues. CDR1 SQVTM and CDR2 ANQGSEA come from the germline V gene. As DNA, the CDR3 is TGCAGCGTTGAAGTTTCTGGTTTGGGTTACTACGAGCAGTACTTC. This codes for CSVEVSGLGYYEQYF.

This clonotype was observed a handful of times. The gene calls are TRBV6-5 and TRBJ2-5, with 8 bases matching TRBD1. The trim removed 0 bases at V and 7 bases at J, leaving 13 bases unmatched. Germline-derived CDR1 and CDR2 are MNHEY and SVGAGI. This CDR3 contains 17 residues. The CDR3 bases are TGTGCCAGCAGTTACTCCCCCTGGACAGGGCCCGGGGGGACCCAGTACTTC. Translating it yields CASSYSPWTGPGGTQYF.

This clonotype occurred a few times. The chain uses TRBV5-1 and TRBJ2-3, with D tentatively TRBD1 (5 bases). This CDR3 comprises 13 residues. Trimming removed 7 bases from V and 9 bases from J, with 18 bases in between. CDR1 is SGHRS and CDR2 is YFSETQ in the germline V gene. The CDR3 DNA sequence: TGCGCCAGCCGGCAGGGTAACCTTGGAACGCAGTATTTT. Translating gives CASRQGNLGTQYF.